Sequencing of this TCR beta chain was carried out in a study of T cells expressing NK-cell markers (dated by TCRdb to between 2020 and 2021). The study in broad terms: Fewer than ten donors provided sorted CD3+CD56+NKG2C+, CD3+CD56+NKG2C- and CD3+CD56-NKG2C+ T-cell subsets, whose TCR beta-chain repertoires were profiled. The study sequenced eight donors, all healthy volunteers chosen at random: three men and five women. Sequencing of the libraries produced 2 x 150 bp reads on Illumina HiSeq 2000/2500, MiSeq or NextSeq. Among the eight sequenced donors, only one was HCMV-seronegative, while the other seven were HCMV-seropositive.

The CDR3 spans 15 residues, from the cysteine through the phenylalanine. The DNA is not on file. CDR1 and CDR2, per the germline V gene, are SGHRS and YFSETQ. To determine HCMV serostatus, a commercial ELISA kit was used to detect HCMV-specific IgG in serum. Peripheral blood mononuclear cells were isolated from blood by Ficoll density gradient centrifugation. The sequencing machine was an Illumina HiSeq 2000. 5'RACE template switching, by which a universal primer site and unique molecular identifiers were added, was used to make TCR beta cDNA libraries. cDNA synthesis was primed from the TCR beta constant segment, followed by two successive PCR amplification steps. On the authors' methods: MIGEC handled demultiplexing of the reads and grouping by UMI, while MiTCR was used to assemble and quantify clonotypes. To remove erroneous sequences, TCR cDNA sequences were retained only when supported by two or more reads. The tcR package was used for downstream repertoire analysis, and clonotypes were matched across fractions by CDR3 nucleotide sequence plus V segment. VDJmatch was used to annotate antigen specificity against VDJdb, with one amino acid substitution allowed in CDR3. TCRdb reprocessed the reads, reporting each CDR3 protein sequence once and no DNA. The V and J calls reflect TCRdb's pipeline rather than the authors' work. The record for this sample contains roughly 180,000 distinct CDR3 sequences. Less than 20% of the sample rests with the top ten.

Comments on this clonotype: This clone's antigen is unknown.

The paper's findings and limits, for the study overall: Whether the expanded NKG2C-expressing T cell clones were specific for HCMV antigens remained unclear. In about six donors, the dominant CD3+CD56+NKG2C+ clonotypes were found to rank among the top 10 CD8+ clonotypes and to make up about 1.0-8% of CD8+ T cells. Those dominant clonotypes were again the most abundant among CD3+CD56-NKG2C+ cells in several donors, at about 28.3-60.1%.

The sample was blood T cells: a sorted CD56 or NKG2C T cell subset, CD4+ or CD8+ T cells, or bulk PBMC T cells (not recorded which). The chain employs TRBV5-1 and TRBJ2-5. This sequence originates from a woman aged 18-69 years in good health. The CDR3 region reads CASSLEVGSQETQYF.